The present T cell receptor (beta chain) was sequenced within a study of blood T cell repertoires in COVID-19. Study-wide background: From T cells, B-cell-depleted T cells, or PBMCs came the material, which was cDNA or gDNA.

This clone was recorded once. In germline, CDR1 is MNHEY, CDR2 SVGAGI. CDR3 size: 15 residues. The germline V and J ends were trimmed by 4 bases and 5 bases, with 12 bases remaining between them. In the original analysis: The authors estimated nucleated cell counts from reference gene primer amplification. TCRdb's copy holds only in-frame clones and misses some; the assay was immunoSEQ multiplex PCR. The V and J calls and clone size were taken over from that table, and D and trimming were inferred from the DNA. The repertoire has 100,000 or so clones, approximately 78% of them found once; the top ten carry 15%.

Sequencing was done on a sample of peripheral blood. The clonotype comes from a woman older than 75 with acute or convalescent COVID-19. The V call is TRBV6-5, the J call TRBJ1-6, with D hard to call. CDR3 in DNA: TGTGCCAGCAGTTCTCTTCGGGAAGATAATTCACCCCTCCACTTT. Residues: CASSSLREDNSPLHF.